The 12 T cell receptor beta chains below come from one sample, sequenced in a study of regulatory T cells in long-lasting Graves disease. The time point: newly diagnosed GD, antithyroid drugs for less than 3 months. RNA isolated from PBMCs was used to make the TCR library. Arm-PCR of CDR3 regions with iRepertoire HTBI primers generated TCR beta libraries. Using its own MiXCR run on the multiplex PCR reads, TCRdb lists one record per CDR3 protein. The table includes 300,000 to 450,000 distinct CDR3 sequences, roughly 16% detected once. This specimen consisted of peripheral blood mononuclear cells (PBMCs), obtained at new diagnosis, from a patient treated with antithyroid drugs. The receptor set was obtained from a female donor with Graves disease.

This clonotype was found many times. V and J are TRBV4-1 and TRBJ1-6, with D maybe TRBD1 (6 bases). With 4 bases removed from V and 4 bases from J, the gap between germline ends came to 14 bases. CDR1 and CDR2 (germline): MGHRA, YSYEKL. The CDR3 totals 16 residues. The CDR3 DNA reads TGCGCCAGCAGCCCGTCGGGGGCCTCATATAATTCACCCCTCCACTTT. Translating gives CASSPSGASYNSPLHF.

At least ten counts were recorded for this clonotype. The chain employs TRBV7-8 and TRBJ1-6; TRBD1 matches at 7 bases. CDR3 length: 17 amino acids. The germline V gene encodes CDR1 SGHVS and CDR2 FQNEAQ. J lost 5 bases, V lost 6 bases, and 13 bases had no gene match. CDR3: CASSPASIGTDNSPLHF. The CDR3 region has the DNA TGTGCCAGCAGTCCAGCAAGTATAGGGACAGATAATTCACCCCTCCACTTT.

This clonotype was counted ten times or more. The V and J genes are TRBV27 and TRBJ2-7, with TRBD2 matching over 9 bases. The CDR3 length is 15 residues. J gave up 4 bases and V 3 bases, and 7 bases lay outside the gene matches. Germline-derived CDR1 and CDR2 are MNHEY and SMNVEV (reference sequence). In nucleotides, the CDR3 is TGTGCCAGCAGTTTTCGAGGACTAGCGAATTACGAGCAGTACTTC. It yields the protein CASSFRGLANYEQYF.

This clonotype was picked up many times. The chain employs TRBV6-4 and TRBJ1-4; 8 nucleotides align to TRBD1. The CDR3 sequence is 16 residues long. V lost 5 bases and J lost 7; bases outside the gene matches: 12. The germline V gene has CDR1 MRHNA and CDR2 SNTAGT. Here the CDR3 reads CASSYGRTGSSEKLFF. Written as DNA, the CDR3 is TGTGCCAGCAGTTACGGAAGGACAGGGTCGAGTGAAAAACTGTTTTTT.

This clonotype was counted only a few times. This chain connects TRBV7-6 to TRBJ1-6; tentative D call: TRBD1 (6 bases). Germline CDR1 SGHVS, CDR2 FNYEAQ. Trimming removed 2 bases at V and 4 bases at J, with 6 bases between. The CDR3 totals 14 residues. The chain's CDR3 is CASSLQGYNSPLHF. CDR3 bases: TGTGCCAGCAGCTTACAGGGGTATAATTCACCCCTCCACTTT.

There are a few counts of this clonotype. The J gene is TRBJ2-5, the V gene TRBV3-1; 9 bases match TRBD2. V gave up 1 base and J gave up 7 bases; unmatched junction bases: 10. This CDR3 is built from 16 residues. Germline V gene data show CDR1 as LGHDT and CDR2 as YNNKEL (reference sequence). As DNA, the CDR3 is TGTGCCAGCAGCCAAGCTTTCTTAGCGGGAGTGGGGACCCAGTACTTC. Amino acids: CASSQAFLAGVGTQYF.

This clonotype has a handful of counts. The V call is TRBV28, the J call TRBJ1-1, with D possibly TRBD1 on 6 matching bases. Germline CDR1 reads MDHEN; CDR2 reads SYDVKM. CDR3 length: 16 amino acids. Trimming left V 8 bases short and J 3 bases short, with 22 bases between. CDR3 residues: CASPYLSGEGHTEAFF. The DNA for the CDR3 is TGTGCCAGCCCTTACCTATCAGGGGAAGGGCACACTGAAGCTTTCTTT. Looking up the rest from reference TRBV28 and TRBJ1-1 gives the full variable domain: DVKVTQSSRYLVKRTGEKVFLECVQDMDHENMFWYRQDPGLGLRLIYFSYDVKMKEKGDIPEGYSVSREKKERFSLILESASTNQTSMYLCASPYLSGEGHTEAFFGQGTRLTVV.

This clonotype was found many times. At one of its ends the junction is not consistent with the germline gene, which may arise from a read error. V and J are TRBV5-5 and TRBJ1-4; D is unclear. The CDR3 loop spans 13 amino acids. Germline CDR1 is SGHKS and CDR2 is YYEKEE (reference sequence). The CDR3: CASSLEEDEKLFF. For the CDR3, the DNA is TGCGCCAGCAGCTTGGAGGAGGATGAAAAACTGTTTTTT.

CDR3 amino acids: CASSPHPRPGANVLTF. The CDR3, as DNA: TGTGCCAGCAGCCCCCACCCCAGGCCCGGGGCCAACGTCCTGACTTTC. V usage is TRBV9 and J usage is TRBJ2-6; D not resolved. V was shortened by 4 bases and J by 4 bases, with 15 bases between the two germline ends. This CDR3 is 16 amino acids long. The V gene's germline CDR1 is SGDLS and CDR2 YYNGEE.

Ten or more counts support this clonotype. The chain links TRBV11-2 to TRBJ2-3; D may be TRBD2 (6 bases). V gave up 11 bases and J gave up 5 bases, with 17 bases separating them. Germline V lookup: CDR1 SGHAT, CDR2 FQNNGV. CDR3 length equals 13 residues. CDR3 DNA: TGTGCCGTACGGGGCGGGGCGGTAGATACGCAGTATTTT. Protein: CAVRGGAVDTQYF.

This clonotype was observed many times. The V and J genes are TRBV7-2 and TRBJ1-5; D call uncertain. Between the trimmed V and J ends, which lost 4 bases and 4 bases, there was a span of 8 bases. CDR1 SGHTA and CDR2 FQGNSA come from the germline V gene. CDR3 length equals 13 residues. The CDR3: CASSSVPNQPQHF. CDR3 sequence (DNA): TGTGCCAGCAGCTCCGTTCCAAATCAGCCCCAGCATTTT.

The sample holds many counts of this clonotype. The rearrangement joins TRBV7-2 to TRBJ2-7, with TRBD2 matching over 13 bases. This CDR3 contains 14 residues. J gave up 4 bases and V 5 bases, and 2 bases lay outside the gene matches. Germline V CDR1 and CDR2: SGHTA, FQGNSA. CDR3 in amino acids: CASSTGLAGYEQYF. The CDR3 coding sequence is TGTGCCAGCAGCACGGGACTAGCGGGATACGAGCAGTACTTC.